A selection of T cell receptor beta chains follows, all from one sample in a study of technical replicates of blood from a few donors. The table came from immunoSEQ multiplex PCR; TCRdb's copy has only in-frame clones and leaves some out. This sample has roughly 87,000 clones; roughly nine tenths occur once, and the top ten carry around 0.42%. Sequencing input: T cells isolated from PBMCs. The receptors shown here come from a human donor in good health. CDR3s include the opening cysteine and the closing phenylalanine or tryptophan. Each record gives: V gene, CDR3 protein.

TRBV19 CASSIQGNTGELFF
TRBV11-1 CASSLGRNIGELFF
TRBV10-1 CASSLTEPKDEQYF
TRBV4-2 CASSQEQGAYEQYF
TRBV5-1 CASSAWTDLGGEQYF
TRBV6-5 CASRWTGESGELFF
TRBV9 CASSVVSEMNTEAFF
TRBV28 CASSTRTAYGYTF
TRBV7-9 CASTSTGFYTGELFF
TRBV30 CAWSSNTGLFF
TRBV7-6 CASSLIGEGSYNEQFF
TRBV30 CALGLLFQTQYF
TRBV30 CAWSVQGREQPQHF
TRBV9 CASSLWRNNEQFF
TRBV4-2 CASSQGLAGVFGELFF
TRBV14 CASSQAGRGGRNYGYTF